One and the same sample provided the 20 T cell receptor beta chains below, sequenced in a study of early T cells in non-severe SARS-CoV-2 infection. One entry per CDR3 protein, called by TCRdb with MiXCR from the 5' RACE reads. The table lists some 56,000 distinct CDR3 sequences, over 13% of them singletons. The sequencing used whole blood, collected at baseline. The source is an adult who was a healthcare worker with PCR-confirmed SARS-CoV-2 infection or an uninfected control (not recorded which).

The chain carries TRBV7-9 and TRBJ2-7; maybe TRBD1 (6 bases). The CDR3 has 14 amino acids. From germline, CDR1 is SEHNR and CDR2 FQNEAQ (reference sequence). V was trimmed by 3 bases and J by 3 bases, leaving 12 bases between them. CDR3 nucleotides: TGTGCCAGCAGCTTCAAGGGACACAACTACGAGCAGTACTTC. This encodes CASSFKGHNYEQYF. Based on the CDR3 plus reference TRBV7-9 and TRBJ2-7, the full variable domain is DTGVSQNPRHKITKRGQNVTFRCDPISEHNRLYWYRQTLGQGPEFLTYFQNEAQLEKSRLLSDRFSAERPKGSFSTLEIQRTEQGDSAMYLCASSFKGHNYEQYFGPGTRLTVT.

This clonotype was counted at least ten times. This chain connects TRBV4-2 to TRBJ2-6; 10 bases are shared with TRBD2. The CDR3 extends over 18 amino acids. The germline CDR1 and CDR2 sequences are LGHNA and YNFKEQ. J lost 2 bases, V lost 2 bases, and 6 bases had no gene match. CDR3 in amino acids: CASSQSLAGETGANVLTF. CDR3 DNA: TGTGCCAGCAGCCAAAGTCTAGCGGGGGAGACTGGGGCCAACGTCCTGACTTTC.

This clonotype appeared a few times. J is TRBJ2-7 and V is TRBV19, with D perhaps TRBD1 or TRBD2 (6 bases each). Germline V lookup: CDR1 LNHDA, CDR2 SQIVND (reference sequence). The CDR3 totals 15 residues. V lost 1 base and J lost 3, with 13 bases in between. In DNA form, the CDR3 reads TGTGCCAGTAGTATAGCGCCAGGGGAGGTCTACGAGCAGTACTTC. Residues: CASSIAPGEVYEQYF.

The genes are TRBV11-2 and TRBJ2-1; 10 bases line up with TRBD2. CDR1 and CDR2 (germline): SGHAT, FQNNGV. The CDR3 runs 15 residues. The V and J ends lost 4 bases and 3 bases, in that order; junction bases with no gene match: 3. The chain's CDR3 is CASSSLAGNYNEQFF. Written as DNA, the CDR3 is TGTGCCAGCAGCTCACTAGCGGGGAACTACAATGAGCAGTTCTTC.

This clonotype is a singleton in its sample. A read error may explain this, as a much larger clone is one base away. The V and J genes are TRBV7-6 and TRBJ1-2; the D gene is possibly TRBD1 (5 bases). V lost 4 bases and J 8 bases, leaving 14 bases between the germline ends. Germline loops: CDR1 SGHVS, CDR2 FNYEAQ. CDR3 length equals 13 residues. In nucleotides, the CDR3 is TGTGCCAGCAGCTCCACAGGATCGAAAGGCTACACCTTC. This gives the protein CASSSTGSKGYTF. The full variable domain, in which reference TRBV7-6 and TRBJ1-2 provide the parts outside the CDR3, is GAGVSQSPRYKVTKRGQDVALRCDPISGHVSLYWYRQALGQGPEFLTYFNYEAQQDKSGLPNDRFSAERPEGSISTLTIQRTEQRDSAMYRCASSSTGSKGYTFGSGTRLTVV.

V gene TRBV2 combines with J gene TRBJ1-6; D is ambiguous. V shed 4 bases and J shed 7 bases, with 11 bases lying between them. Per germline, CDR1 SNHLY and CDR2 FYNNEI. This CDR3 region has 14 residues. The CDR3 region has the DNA TGTGCCAGCAGTGCGGACGGGAGGAATTCACCCCTCCACTTT. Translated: CASSADGRNSPLHF.

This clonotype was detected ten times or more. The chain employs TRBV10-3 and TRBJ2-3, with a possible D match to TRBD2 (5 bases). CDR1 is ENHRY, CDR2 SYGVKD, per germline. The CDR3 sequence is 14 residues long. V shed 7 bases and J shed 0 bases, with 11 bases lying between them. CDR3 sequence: CAIKLEASTDTQYF. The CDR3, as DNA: TGTGCCATCAAACTGGAGGCTAGCACAGATACGCAGTATTTT.

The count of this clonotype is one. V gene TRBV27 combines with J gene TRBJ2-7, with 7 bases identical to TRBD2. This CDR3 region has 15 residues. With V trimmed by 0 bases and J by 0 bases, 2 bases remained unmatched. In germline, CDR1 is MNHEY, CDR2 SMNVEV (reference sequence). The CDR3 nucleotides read TGTGCCAGCAGTTTATCGGGGGGGAGCTCCTACGAGCAGTACTTC. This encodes CASSLSGGSSYEQYF.

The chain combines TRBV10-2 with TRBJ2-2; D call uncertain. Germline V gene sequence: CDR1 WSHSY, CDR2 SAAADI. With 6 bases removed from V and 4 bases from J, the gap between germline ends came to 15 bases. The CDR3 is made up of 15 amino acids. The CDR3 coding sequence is TGCGCCAGCAGGACCCGGTTGGCACCCACCGGGGAGCTGTTTTTT. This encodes CASRTRLAPTGELFF.

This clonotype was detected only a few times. The chain's CDR3 is CATSRADAYQEEQYF. For the CDR3, the DNA is TGTGCCACCAGCAGAGCGGACGCCTATCAGGAGGAGCAGTACTTC. The chain carries TRBV15 and TRBJ2-7; unclear D gene. Germline-derived CDR1 and CDR2 are LNHNV and YYDKDF (reference sequence). Trimming removed 1 base from V and 7 bases from J, with 17 bases in between. There are 15 residues in the CDR3.

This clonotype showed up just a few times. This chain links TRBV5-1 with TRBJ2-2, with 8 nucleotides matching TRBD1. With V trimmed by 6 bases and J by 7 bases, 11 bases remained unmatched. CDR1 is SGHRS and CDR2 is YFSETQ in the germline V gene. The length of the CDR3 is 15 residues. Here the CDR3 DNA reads TGCGCCAGCACTGCGGCAGGGGGCATCCGCGGGGAGCTGTTTTTT. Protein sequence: CASTAAGGIRGELFF.

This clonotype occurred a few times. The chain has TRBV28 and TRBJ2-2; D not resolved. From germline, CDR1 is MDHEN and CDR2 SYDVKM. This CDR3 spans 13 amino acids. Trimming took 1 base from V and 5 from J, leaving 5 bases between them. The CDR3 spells CASSLSSTGELFF. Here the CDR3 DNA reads TGTGCCAGCAGTTTATCTAGTACCGGGGAGCTGTTTTTT. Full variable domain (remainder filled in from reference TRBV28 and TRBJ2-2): DVKVTQSSRYLVKRTGEKVFLECVQDMDHENMFWYRQDPGLGLRLIYFSYDVKMKEKGDIPEGYSVSREKKERFSLILESASTNQTSMYLCASSLSSTGELFFGEGSRLTVL.

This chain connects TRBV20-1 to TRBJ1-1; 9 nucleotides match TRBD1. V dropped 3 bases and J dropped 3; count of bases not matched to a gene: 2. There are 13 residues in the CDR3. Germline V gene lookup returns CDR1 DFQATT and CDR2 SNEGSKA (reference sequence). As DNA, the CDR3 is TGCAGTGCTAGCCGGGACAGGGACACTGAAGCTTTCTTT. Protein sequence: CSASRDRDTEAFF.

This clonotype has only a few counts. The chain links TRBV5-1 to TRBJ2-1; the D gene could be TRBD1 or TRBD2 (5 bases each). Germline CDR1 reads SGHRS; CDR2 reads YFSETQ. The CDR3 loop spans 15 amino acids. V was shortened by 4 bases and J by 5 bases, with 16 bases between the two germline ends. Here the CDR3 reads CASSPGLGGNNEQFF. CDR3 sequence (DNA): TGCGCCAGCAGCCCCGGACTTGGGGGAAACAATGAGCAGTTCTTC.

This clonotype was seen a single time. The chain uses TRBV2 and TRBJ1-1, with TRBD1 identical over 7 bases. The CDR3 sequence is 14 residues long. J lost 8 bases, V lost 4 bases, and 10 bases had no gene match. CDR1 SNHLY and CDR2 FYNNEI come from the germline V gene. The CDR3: CASSVGGSLFEAFF. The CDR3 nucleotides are TGTGCCAGCAGTGTAGGGGGCTCTCTCTTCGAAGCTTTCTTT.

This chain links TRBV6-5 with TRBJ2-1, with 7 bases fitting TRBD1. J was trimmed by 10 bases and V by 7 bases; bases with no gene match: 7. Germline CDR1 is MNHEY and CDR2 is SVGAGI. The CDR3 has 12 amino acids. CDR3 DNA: TGTGCCAGCAACACGATAGGGGGCGAGCAGTTCTTC. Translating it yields CASNTIGGEQFF.

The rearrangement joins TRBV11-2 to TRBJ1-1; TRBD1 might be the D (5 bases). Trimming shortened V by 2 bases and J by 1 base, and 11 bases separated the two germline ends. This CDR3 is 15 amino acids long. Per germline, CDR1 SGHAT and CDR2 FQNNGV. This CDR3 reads CASSLIQDKNTEAFF. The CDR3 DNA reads TGTGCCAGCAGCTTAATTCAGGACAAGAACACTGAAGCTTTCTTT.

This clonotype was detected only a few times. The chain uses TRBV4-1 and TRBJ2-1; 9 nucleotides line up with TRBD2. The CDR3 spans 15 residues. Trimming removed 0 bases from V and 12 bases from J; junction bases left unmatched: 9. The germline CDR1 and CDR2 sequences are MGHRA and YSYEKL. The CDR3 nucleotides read TGCGCCAGCAGCCAAGAGGGTAGCGGGAGCGTAGGGCAGTTCTTC. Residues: CASSQEGSGSVGQFF.

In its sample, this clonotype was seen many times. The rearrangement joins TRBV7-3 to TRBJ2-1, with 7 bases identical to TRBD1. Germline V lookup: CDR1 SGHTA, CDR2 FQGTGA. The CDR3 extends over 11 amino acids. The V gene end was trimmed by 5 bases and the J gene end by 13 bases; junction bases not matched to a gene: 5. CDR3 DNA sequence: TGTGCCAGCAGCCTAGGGGGCCCACAGTTCTTC. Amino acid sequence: CASSLGGPQFF.

The CDR3 loop is CASSFEGESYEQYF. The CDR3 bases are TGTGCCAGCAGTTTCGAGGGGGAAAGCTACGAGCAGTACTTC. The V and J genes are TRBV27 and TRBJ2-7, with a possible D match to TRBD1 (6 bases). Germline CDR1 is MNHEY and CDR2 is SMNVEV (reference sequence). V shed 3 bases and J shed 3 bases, with 12 bases lying between them. The CDR3 totals 14 residues.